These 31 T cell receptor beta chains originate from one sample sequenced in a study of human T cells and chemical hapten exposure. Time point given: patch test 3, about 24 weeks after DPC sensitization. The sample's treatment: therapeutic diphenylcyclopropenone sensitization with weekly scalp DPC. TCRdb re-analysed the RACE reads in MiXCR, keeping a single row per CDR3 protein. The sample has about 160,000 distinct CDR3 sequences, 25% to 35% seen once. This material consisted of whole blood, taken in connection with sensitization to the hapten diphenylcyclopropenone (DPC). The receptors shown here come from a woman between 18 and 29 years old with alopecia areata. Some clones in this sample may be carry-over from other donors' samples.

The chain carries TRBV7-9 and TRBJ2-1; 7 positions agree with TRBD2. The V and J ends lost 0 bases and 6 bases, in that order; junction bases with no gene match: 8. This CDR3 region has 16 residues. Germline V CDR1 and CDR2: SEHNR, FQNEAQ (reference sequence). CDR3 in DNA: TGTGCCAGCAGCTTAGCGGGCGGGAGTGCCCCCAATGAGCAGTTCTTC. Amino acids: CASSLAGGSAPNEQFF.

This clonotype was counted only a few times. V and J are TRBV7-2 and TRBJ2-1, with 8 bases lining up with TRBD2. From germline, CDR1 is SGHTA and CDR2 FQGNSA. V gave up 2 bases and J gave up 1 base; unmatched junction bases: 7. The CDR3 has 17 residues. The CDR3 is CASSLRGSSGSYNEQFF. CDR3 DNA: TGTGCCAGCAGCTTAAGGGGGTCTAGCGGGTCCTACAATGAGCAGTTCTTC.

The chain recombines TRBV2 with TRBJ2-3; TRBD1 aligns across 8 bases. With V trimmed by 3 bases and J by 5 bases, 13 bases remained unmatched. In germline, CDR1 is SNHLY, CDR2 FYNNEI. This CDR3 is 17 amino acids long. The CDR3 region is CASSDTDRAHKEDTQYF. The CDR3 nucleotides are TGTGCCAGCAGTGACACGGACAGGGCACACAAGGAAGATACGCAGTATTTT.

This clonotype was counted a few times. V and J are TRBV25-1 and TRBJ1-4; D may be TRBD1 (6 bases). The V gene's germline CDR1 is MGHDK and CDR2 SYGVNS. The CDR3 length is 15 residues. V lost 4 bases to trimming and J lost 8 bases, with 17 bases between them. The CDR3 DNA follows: TGTGCCAGCAGTGTCCCGGCAGGGGTTCAGGAAAAACTGTTTTTT. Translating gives CASSVPAGVQEKLFF.

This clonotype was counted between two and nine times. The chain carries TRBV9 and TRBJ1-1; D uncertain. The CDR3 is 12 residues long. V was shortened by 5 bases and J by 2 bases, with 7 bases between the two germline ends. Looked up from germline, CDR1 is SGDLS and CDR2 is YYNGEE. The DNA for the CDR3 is TGTGCCAGCAGGGGATACAACACTGAAGCTTTCTTT. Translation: CASRGYNTEAFF.

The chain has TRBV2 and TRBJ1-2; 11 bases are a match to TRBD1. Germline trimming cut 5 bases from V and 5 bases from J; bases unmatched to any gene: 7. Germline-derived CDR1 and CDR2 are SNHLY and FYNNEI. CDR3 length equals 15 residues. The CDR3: CASSLPGQGVYGYTF. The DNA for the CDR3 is TGTGCCAGCAGTCTTCCGGGACAGGGGGTATATGGCTACACCTTC.

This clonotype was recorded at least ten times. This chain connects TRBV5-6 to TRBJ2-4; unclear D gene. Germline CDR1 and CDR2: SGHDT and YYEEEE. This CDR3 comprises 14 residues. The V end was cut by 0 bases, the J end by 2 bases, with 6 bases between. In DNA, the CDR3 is TGTGCCAGCAGCTTGGTCAAGACCAAAAACATTCAGTACTTC. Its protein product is CASSLVKTKNIQYF.

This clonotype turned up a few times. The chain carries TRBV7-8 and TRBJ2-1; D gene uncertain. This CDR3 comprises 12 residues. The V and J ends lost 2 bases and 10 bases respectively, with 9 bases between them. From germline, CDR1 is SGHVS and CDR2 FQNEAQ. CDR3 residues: CASSLMGWEQFF. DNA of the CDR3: TGTGCCAGCAGCTTAATGGGTTGGGAGCAGTTCTTC.

CDR3 region: CASSHRGGLGASYEQYF. CDR3 sequence (DNA): TGCGCCAGCAGCCACAGAGGGGGACTAGGGGCTTCCTACGAGCAGTACTTC. V and J are TRBV4-1 and TRBJ2-7, with 8 bases fitting TRBD2. CDR1 and CDR2 from the germline V gene are MGHRA and YSYEKL. With 3 bases clipped from V and 1 base from J, the junction kept 11 bases outside the gene matches. The length of the CDR3 is 17 residues.

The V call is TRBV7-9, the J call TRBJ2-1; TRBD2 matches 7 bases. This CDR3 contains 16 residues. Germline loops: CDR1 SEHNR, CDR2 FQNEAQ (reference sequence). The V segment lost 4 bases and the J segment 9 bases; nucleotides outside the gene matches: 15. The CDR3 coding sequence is TGTGCCAGCAGCTCCCTTCGCGGGAGAGCTATTGGTGAGCAGTTCTTC. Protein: CASSSLRGRAIGEQFF.

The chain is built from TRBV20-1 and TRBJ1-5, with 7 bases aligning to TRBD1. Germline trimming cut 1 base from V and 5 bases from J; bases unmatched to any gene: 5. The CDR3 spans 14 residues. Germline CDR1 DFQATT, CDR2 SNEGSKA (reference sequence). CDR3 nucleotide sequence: TGCAGTGCTAGAGTCGGGGACAGACATCAGCCCCAGCATTTT. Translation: CSARVGDRHQPQHF.

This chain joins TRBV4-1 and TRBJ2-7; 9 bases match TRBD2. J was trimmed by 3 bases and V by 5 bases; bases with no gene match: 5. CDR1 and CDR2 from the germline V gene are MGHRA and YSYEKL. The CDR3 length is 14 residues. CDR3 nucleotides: TGCGCCAGCAGCTCCCGACTAGCGGTCTACGAGCAGTACTTC. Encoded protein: CASSSRLAVYEQYF.

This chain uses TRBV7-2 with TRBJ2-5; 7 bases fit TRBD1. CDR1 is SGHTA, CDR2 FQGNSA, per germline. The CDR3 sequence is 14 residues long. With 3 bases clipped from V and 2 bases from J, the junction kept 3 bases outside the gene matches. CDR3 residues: CASSFKGAQETQYF. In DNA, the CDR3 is TGTGCCAGCAGCTTTAAGGGGGCTCAAGAGACCCAGTACTTC.

As DNA, the CDR3 is TGTGCCAGCAGCGTAGATGCGGGTCGACTCGGCTATGGCTACACCTTC. It translates to CASSVDAGRLGYGYTF. The V gene is TRBV9, the J gene TRBJ1-2; D is unclear. V dropped 0 bases and J dropped 4 bases, with 16 bases sitting between them. This CDR3 contains 16 residues. Per the germline V gene, CDR1 is SGDLS and CDR2 is YYNGEE.

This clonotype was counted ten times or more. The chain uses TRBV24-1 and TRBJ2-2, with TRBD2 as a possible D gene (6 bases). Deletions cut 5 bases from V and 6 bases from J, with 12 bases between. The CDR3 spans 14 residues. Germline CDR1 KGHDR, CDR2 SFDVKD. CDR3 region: CATSVGGASGELFF. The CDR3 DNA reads TGTGCCACCAGTGTAGGAGGGGCGTCCGGGGAGCTGTTTTTT.

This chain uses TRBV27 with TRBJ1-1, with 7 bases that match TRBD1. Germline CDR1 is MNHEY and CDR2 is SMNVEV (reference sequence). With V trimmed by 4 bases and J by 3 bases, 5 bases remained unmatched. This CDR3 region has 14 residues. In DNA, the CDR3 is TGTGCCAGCAGTTCCCAGGGGGGGTACACTGAAGCTTTCTTT. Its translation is CASSSQGGYTEAFF.

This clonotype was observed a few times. The CDR3, as DNA: TGCGCCAGCAGCTTGGCAGCAAGATCTACGCAGTATTTT. Translation gives CASSLAARSTQYF. The chain is built from TRBV5-1 and TRBJ2-3; D is uncertain. V lost 0 bases and J 8 bases, leaving 10 bases between the germline ends. The CDR3 length is 13 residues. Germline V gene lookup returns CDR1 SGHRS and CDR2 YFSETQ.

This chain's CDR3 is CASSPDRPNQPQHF. The CDR3 nucleotides read TGCGCCAGCAGCCCTGACAGACCCAATCAGCCCCAGCATTTT. The V and J genes are TRBV5-1 and TRBJ1-5; a possible D gene is TRBD1 (5 bases). The CDR3 is made up of 14 amino acids. Trimming took off 4 bases at V and 3 bases at J, with 11 bases between the two ends. Germline V gene lookup returns CDR1 SGHRS and CDR2 YFSETQ.

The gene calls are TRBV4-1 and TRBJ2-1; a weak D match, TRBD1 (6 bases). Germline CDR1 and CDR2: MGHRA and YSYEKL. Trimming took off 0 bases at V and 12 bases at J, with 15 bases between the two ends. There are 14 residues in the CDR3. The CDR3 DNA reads TGCGCCAGCAGCCAAGATGCCGTTAAAGGGGGGCAGTTCTTC. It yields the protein CASSQDAVKGGQFF.

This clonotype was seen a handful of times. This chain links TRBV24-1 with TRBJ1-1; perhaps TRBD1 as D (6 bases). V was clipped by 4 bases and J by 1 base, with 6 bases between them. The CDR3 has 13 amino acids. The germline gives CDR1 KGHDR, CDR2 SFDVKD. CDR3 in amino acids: CATSDRGNTEAFF. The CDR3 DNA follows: TGTGCCACCAGTGACAGGGGGAACACTGAAGCTTTCTTT.

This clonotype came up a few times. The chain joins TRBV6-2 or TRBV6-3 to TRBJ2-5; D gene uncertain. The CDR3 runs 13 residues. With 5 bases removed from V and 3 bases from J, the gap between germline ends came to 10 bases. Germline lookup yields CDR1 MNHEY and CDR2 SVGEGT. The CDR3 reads CASSPPGKETQYF. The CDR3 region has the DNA TGTGCCAGCAGTCCCCCGGGCAAAGAGACCCAGTACTTC.

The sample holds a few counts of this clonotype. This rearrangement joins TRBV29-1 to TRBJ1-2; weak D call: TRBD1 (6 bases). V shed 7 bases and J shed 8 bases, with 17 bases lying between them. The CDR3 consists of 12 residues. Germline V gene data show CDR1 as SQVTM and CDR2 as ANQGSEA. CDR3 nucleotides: TGCAGCGGCGTGAGGACAGCTGGCGGCTACACCTTC. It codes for CSGVRTAGGYTF. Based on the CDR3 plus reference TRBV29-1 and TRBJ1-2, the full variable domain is SAVISQKPSRDICQRGTSLTIQCQVDSQVTMMFWYRQQPGQSLTLIATANQGSEATYESGFVIDKFPISRPNLTFSTLTVSNMSPEDSSIYLCSGVRTAGGYTFGSGTRLTVV.

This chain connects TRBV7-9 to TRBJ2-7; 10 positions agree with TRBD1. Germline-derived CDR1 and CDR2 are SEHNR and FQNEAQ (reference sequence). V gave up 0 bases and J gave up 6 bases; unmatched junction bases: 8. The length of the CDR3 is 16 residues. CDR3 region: CASSLALAGTGAEQYF. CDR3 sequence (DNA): TGTGCCAGCAGCTTAGCGCTAGCCGGGACAGGGGCCGAGCAGTACTTC.

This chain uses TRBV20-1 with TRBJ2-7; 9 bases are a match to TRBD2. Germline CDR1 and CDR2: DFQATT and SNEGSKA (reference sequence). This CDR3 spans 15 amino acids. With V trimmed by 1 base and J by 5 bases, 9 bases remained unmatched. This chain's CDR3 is CSARVLSGSSNEQYF. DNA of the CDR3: TGCAGTGCTAGAGTCCTTAGCGGGAGTTCTAACGAGCAGTACTTC.

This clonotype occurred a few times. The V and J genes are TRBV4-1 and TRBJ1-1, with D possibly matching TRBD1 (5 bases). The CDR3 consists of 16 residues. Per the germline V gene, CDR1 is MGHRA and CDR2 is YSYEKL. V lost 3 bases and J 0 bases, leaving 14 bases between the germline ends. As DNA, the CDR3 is TGCGCCAGCAGCCAGCTCCCGGGACCGCTGAACACTGAAGCTTTCTTT. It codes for CASSQLPGPLNTEAFF.

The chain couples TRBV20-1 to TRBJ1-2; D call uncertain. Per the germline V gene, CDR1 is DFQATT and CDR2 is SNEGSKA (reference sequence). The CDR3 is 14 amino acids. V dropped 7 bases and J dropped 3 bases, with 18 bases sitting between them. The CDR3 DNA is TGCAGTGGGGTGGGCCTCAGAAGGGACTATGGCTACACCTTC. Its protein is CSGVGLRRDYGYTF.

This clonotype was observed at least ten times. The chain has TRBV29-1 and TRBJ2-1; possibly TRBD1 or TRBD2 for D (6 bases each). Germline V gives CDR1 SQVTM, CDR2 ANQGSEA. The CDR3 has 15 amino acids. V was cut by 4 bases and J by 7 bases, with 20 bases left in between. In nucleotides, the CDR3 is TGCAGCGTTGGTTTTCCTCGGAGGGGGGCTAATGAGCAGTTCTTC. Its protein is CSVGFPRRGANEQFF.

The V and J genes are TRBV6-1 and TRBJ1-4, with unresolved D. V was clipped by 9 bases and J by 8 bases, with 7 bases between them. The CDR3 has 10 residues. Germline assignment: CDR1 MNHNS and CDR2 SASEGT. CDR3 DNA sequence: TGTGCCAGTAGGGCCGAAAAACTGTTTTTT. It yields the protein CASRAEKLFF.

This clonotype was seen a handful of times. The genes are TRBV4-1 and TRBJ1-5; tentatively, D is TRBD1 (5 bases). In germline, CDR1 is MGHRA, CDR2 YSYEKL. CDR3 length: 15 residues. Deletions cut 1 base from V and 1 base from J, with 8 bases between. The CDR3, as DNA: TGCGCCAGCAGCCAAGGCAGGGCGAGCAATCAGCCCCAGCATTTT. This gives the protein CASSQGRASNQPQHF.

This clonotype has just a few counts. The CDR3 reads CSATLDFPRDEQFF. DNA of the CDR3: TGCAGTGCTACACTAGATTTCCCGAGGGATGAGCAGTTCTTC. V is TRBV20-1 and J is TRBJ2-1, with D tentatively TRBD2 (5 bases). Trimming took 4 bases from V and 8 from J, leaving 18 bases between them. This CDR3 contains 14 residues. Per germline, CDR1 DFQATT and CDR2 SNEGSKA (reference sequence).

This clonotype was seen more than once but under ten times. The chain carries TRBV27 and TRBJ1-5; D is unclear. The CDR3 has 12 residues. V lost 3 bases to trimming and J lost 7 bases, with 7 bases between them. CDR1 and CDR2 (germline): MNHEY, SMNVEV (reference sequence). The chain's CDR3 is CASSFGGQPQHF. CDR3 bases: TGTGCCAGCAGTTTCGGAGGCCAGCCCCAGCATTTT.